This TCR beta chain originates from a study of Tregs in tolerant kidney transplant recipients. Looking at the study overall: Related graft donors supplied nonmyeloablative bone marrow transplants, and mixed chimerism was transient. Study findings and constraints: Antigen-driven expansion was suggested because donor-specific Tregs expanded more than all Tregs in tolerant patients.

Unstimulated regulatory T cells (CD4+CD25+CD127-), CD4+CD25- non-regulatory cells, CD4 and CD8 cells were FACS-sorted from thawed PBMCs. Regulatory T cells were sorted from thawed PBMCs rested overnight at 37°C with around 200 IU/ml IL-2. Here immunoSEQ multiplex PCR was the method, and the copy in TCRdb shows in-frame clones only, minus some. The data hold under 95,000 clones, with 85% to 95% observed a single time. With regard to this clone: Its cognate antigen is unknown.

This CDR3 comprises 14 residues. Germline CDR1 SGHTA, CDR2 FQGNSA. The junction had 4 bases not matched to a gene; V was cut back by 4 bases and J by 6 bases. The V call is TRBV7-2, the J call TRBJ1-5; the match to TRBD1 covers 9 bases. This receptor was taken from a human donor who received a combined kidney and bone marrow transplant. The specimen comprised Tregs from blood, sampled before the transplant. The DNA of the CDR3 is TGTGCCAGCAGCTCGGGACAGGGAAGTCAGCCCCAGCATTTT. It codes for CASSSGQGSQPQHF.